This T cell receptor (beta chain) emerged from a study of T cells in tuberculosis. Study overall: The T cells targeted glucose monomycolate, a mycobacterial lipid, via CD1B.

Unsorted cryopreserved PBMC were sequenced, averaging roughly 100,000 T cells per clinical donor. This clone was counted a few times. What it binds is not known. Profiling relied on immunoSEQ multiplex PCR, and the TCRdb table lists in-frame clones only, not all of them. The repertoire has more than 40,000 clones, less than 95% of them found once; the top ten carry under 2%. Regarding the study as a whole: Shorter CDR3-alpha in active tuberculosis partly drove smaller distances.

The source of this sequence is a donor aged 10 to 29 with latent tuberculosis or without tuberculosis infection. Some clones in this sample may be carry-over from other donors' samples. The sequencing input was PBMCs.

The CDR3 DNA follows: TGTGCCAGTAGTATAGCTACAACAGGGAACTACGAGCAGTACTTC. Protein: CASSIATTGNYEQYF. This chain connects TRBV19 to TRBJ2-7; a weak D match, TRBD1 (6 bases). This CDR3 contains 15 residues. Looked up from germline, CDR1 is LNHDA and CDR2 is SQIVND (reference sequence). V was shortened by 1 base and J by 3 bases, with 13 bases between the two germline ends.